This TCR beta chain derives from a study of blood T cell repertoires in COVID-19. Background on the study: Samples of COVID-19 (acute and convalescent) were obtained from the United States, Italy and Spain. Nucleic acid was either cDNA or gDNA, and it came from T cells, B-cell-depleted T cells, or PBMCs.

The germline gives CDR1 PRHDT, CDR2 FYEKMQ (reference sequence). The CDR3 is made up of 17 amino acids. The ends were cut back, 3 bases at V and 0 bases at J, with 15 bases in the middle. Original methodology: Nucleated cell counts were estimated from reference gene primer amplification. The protocol was immunoSEQ multiplex PCR, while the TCRdb copy is restricted to in-frame clones and leaves out a portion. Clone size and V and J calls were adopted from that table, with D and trimming inferred from the DNA. The sample has about 92,000 clones, 80% seen once. The sample consisted of peripheral blood. J is TRBJ1-3 and V is TRBV13; D uncertain. This clonotype originated in a woman of 80 years or more with active or convalescent COVID-19. The CDR3 region has the DNA TGTGCCAGCAGCTTCGGGAGAGTTGGACTCTCTGGAAACACCATATATTTT. As protein: CASSFGRVGLSGNTIYF.